One and the same sample provided the 9 T cell receptor beta chains below, sequenced in a study of cytomegalovirus exposure and HLA in healthy donors. Vbeta (60) and Jbeta (13) primers were used in the PCR. Data came from immunoSEQ multiplex PCR; TCRdb stores just in-frame clones and leaves some out. The ten most abundant clones cover around 12% of a sample with tens of thousands of clones. The sample was PBMCs. The receptors come from a man aged 18 to 29 in good health and CMV-seropositive.

The rearrangement uses TRBV28 and TRBJ1-5; a weak D match, TRBD1 (5 bases). There are 15 residues in the CDR3. The V gene's germline CDR1 is MDHEN and CDR2 SYDVKM. Trimming left V 5 bases short and J 0 bases short, with 11 bases between. The CDR3 region has the DNA TGTGCCAGCAGTACTCGACAGATTAGCAATCAGCCCCAGCATTTT. Amino acids: CASSTRQISNQPQHF.

The chain couples TRBV4-1 to TRBJ2-1; 10 positions match TRBD2. This CDR3 has 15 amino acids. In germline, CDR1 is MGHRA, CDR2 YSYEKL. V shed 0 bases and J 10 bases; nucleotides not matched to a gene: 6. The CDR3 DNA is TGCGCCAGCAGCCAAGAGGCTAGCGGGAGTAACGAGCAGTTCTTC. Encoded protein: CASSQEASGSNEQFF.

This chain uses TRBV30 with TRBJ2-5; 8 nucleotides match TRBD2. The CDR3 extends over 16 amino acids. The V segment lost 0 bases and the J segment 4 bases; nucleotides outside the gene matches: 10. Germline CDR1 reads GTSNPN; CDR2 reads SVGIG (reference sequence). The CDR3 DNA reads TGTGCCTGGAGTGTACGGGGCGGGAGGAAGGGAGAGACCCAGTACTTC. Amino acid sequence: CAWSVRGGRKGETQYF.

J is TRBJ2-2 and V is TRBV9, with 10 bases matching TRBD2. Germline V gene lookup returns CDR1 SGDLS and CDR2 YYNGEE. The V segment lost 0 bases and the J segment 6 bases; nucleotides outside the gene matches: 2. This CDR3 is 15 amino acids long. CDR3 sequence (DNA): TGTGCCAGCAGCGTAGACGGGACTAGCGCCGGGGAGCTGTTTTTT. Translated, it gives CASSVDGTSAGELFF.

The CDR3 here is CSVVGGGKNIQYF. The CDR3 nucleotides read TGCAGCGTCGTAGGGGGTGGCAAAAACATTCAGTACTTC. This sequence joins TRBV29-1 and TRBJ2-4, with D perhaps matching TRBD1 (6 bases). Trimming took 6 bases from V and 3 from J, leaving 12 bases between them. The V gene's germline CDR1 is SQVTM and CDR2 ANQGSEA. The CDR3 totals 13 residues.

J is TRBJ2-5 and V is TRBV7-3; 9 nucleotides align to TRBD2. The CDR3 spans 18 residues. The V segment lost 1 base and the J segment 5 bases; nucleotides outside the gene matches: 14. Germline values: CDR1 SGHTA, CDR2 FQGTGA. CDR3: CASSLSSAGGPEWETQYF. DNA for the CDR3: TGTGCCAGCAGCTTAAGTTCGGCGGGAGGGCCCGAATGGGAGACCCAGTACTTC. Filled out from reference TRBV7-3 and TRBJ2-5, the complete variable domain reads GAGVSQTPSNKVTEKGKYVELRCDPISGHTALYWYRQSLGQGPEFLIYFQGTGAADDSGLPNDRFFAVRPEGSVSTLKIQRTERGDSAVYLCASSLSSAGGPEWETQYFGPGTRLLVL.

The J gene is TRBJ2-3, the V gene TRBV7-2; D not certain. In germline, CDR1 is SGHTA, CDR2 FQGNSA. The CDR3 totals 13 residues. The germline V and J ends were trimmed by 2 bases and 11 bases, with 14 bases remaining between them. The CDR3, as DNA: TGTGCCAGCAGCTTAAACGGTGTGGGCTGGCAGTATTTT. Translating gives CASSLNGVGWQYF.

The V gene is TRBV5-1, the J gene TRBJ2-2; 9 positions agree with TRBD2. J gave up 4 bases and V 0 bases, and 4 bases lay outside the gene matches. This CDR3 contains 16 residues. The germline CDR1 and CDR2 sequences are SGHRS and YFSETQ. The CDR3 DNA sequence: TGCGCCAGCAGCTTGGCTGGCGGGAGGGGCACCGGGGAGCTGTTTTTT. Amino acid sequence: CASSLAGGRGTGELFF.

This chain links TRBV7-9 with TRBJ2-7; TRBD2 agrees at 9 bases. CDR3 size: 15 residues. The ends lost 6 bases at V and 5 bases at J; junction bases unmatched: 11. The germline gives CDR1 SEHNR, CDR2 FQNEAQ (reference sequence). As DNA, the CDR3 is TGTGCCAGCAGAAAGGGCGGGAGGGTAGGGGACGAGCAGTACTTC. It translates to CASRKGGRVGDEQYF.